The clone carrying this TCR beta chain came up a few times. Its specificity is unknown. These data are taken from a study of blood T cells in healthy people across ages. Whole-study results and caveats: Donor CMV status was unknown, possibly confounding expanded clonotype changes. Estimated diversity, derived from one million T cells, was regarded as an underestimate.

V lost 2 bases, J lost 5 bases, and 13 bases lay in between. The CDR3 has 14 residues. Germline V gene lookup returns CDR1 SGHRS and CDR2 YFSETQ. A second PCR, run for about 7 to 11 cycles, used a sample-barcoded 5' primer plus a J-beta primer mix. TCRdb analysed the 5' RACE reads with MiXCR anew, one entry per CDR3 protein. The repertoire holds over 500,000 distinct CDR3 sequences, with around 52% as singletons. This TCR was recovered from a woman of 80 years or more in good health. The sequencing sample was made of blood. The chain combines TRBV5-1 with TRBJ1-1, with a tentative D call TRBD1 (6 bases). The CDR3 here is CASSFGGALTEAFF. CDR3 nucleotides: TGCGCCAGCAGCTTTGGGGGGGCGCTTACTGAAGCTTTCTTT.